The next 32 T cell receptor beta chains were all read from a single sample in a study of cytomegalovirus exposure and HLA in healthy donors (dated by TCRdb to about 2017). The protocol used for the library was the immunoSEQ multiplex PCR assay. The multiplex PCR relied on a mix of 60 forward primers for TCR Vbeta segments and 13 reverse primers for TCR Jbeta segments. In its TCRdb copy, this immuneACCESS table keeps in-frame sequences only and misses some clones. Where compared with another copy, unresolved V genes explain less than half of these, and the others have no known cause. The sample table includes about 46,000 clones. Roughly 1% of the sample is taken by the ten largest. Sample: PBMCs. Receptor source: a woman in her thirties or forties in good health and CMV-seronegative.

The genes are TRBV4-3 and TRBJ2-1; 13 positions agree with TRBD2. Germline values: CDR1 LGHNA, CDR2 YSLEER. J lost 6 bases, V lost 0 bases, and 2 bases had no gene match. The CDR3 runs 16 residues. The CDR3 DNA is TGCGCCAGCAGCCAAGAGGGACTAGCGGGAATCAATGAGCAGTTCTTC. Residues: CASSQEGLAGINEQFF.

The chain recombines TRBV7-3 with TRBJ2-3; 11 bases line up with TRBD2. The junction had 13 bases not matched to a gene; V was cut back by 6 bases and J by 8 bases. The germline CDR1 and CDR2 sequences are SGHTA and FQGTGA. The CDR3 has 16 amino acids. The CDR3 region is CASRQILAGEMGTQYF. The CDR3 coding sequence is TGTGCCAGCAGGCAGATACTAGCGGGAGAAATGGGTACGCAGTATTTT. The variable domain in full, with the rest retrieved from reference TRBV7-3 and TRBJ2-3, is GAGVSQTPSNKVTEKGKYVELRCDPISGHTALYWYRQSLGQGPEFLIYFQGTGAADDSGLPNDRFFAVRPEGSVSTLKIQRTERGDSAVYLCASRQILAGEMGTQYFGPGTRLTVL.

This chain links TRBV2 with TRBJ2-5, with a possible D match to TRBD1 (6 bases). The CDR3 contains 13 residues. V gave up 5 bases and J gave up 5 bases, with 12 bases separating them. Germline V CDR1 and CDR2: SNHLY, FYNNEI. In nucleotides, the CDR3 is TGTGCCAGCAGTCAACAGGGTGGGGAGACCCAGTACTTC. It translates to CASSQQGGETQYF.

As to this clone: Sequence at one end of the junction differs from germline and may be a read error. This chain's CDR3 is CASSGQVGTQNQHQHF. The DNA of the CDR3 is TGCGCCAGCAGTGGCCAGGTGGGGACACAGAATCAGCACCAGCATTTT. This chain joins TRBV4-1 and TRBJ1-5; TRBD1 is a possible D gene (6 bases). The CDR3 totals 16 residues. Germline V gene sequence: CDR1 MGHRA, CDR2 YSYEKL.

The V and J genes are TRBV6-1 and TRBJ2-7, with 7 positions matching TRBD2. Per germline, CDR1 MNHNS and CDR2 SASEGT. The CDR3 spans 16 residues. V gave up 1 base and J gave up 0 bases; unmatched junction bases: 6. For the CDR3, the DNA is TGTGCCAGCAGTGAAGGATGGGGCGGGAGCTCCTACGAGCAGTACTTC. Protein sequence: CASSEGWGGSSYEQYF.

Worth noting for this clone: The junction does not match germline at one end; this may be a read error. The V gene is TRBV30, the J gene TRBJ2-2, with 11 bases lining up with TRBD2. The germline V gene has CDR1 GTSNPN and CDR2 SVGIG (reference sequence). The length of the CDR3 is 15 residues. CDR3 DNA sequence: TGTGCCGGGAGAGGACTAGCGGGGAACACCGGGGAGCTGTTTTTT. This translates into CAGRGLAGNTGELFF.

The J gene is TRBJ1-4, the V gene TRBV7-2; 9 bases fit TRBD1. Germline values: CDR1 SGHTA, CDR2 FQGNSA. Unmatched junction bases numbered 11, after V lost 5 bases and J lost 7 bases. The CDR3 spans 16 residues. DNA for the CDR3: TGTGCCAGCAGCCCTAGAGGGACAGGGCTGGGTGAAAAACTGTTTTTT. It encodes CASSPRGTGLGEKLFF.

The CDR3 DNA sequence: TGTGCCAGTACAGACAGGGCCAACGAGCAGTACTTC. It codes for CASTDRANEQYF. V gene TRBV19 combines with J gene TRBJ2-7, with 7 bases aligning to TRBD1. The V gene end was trimmed by 7 bases and the J gene end by 5 bases; junction bases not matched to a gene: 5. This CDR3 comprises 12 residues. CDR1 and CDR2 (germline): LNHDA, SQIVND (reference sequence). Complete variable domain (other parts from reference TRBV19 and TRBJ2-7): DGGITQSPKYLFRKEGQNVTLSCEQNLNHDAMYWYRQDPGQGLRLIYYSQIVNDFQKGDIAEGYSVSREKKESFPLTVTSAQKNPTAFYLCASTDRANEQYFGPGTRLTVT.

The CDR3 bases are TGTGCCAGCAGCCTACGAACAGGTAGGGTGCAGTTCTTC. This codes for CASSLRTGRVQFF. The V and J genes are TRBV5-6 and TRBJ2-1; possible D gene TRBD1, 5 bases. Trimming left V 4 bases short and J 12 bases short, with 17 bases between. Germline V gene sequence: CDR1 SGHDT, CDR2 YYEEEE. The CDR3 spans 13 residues. Based on the CDR3 plus reference TRBV5-6 and TRBJ2-1, the full variable domain is DAGVTQSPTHLIKTRGQQVTLRCSPKSGHDTVSWYQQALGQGPQFIFQYYEEEERQRGNFPDRFSGHQFPNYSSELNVNALLLGDSALYLCASSLRTGRVQFFGPGTRLTVL.

The genes are TRBV4-1 and TRBJ2-7, with 10 bases identical to TRBD2. This CDR3 spans 18 amino acids. Germline CDR1 MGHRA, CDR2 YSYEKL. V lost 0 bases and J lost 5; bases outside the gene matches: 13. DNA of the CDR3: TGCGCCAGCAGCCAAGAACACTATCAGACTAGCGGGTTTGACGAGCAGTACTTC. Translating gives CASSQEHYQTSGFDEQYF.

The chain joins TRBV27 to TRBJ2-7, with 10 bases fitting TRBD1. The V gene's germline CDR1 is MNHEY and CDR2 SMNVEV (reference sequence). The V segment lost 5 bases and the J segment 5 bases; nucleotides outside the gene matches: 3. The CDR3 runs 13 residues. This chain's CDR3 is CASSRGQGNEQYF. For the CDR3, the DNA is TGTGCCAGCAGTCGGGGACAGGGGAACGAGCAGTACTTC.

To note about this clone: The junction and the germline gene differ at one end; a read error may be behind it. The genes are TRBV7-7 and TRBJ2-2, with 10 bases lining up with TRBD1. The CDR3 runs to 16 residues. Germline V gene sequence: CDR1 SSHAT, CDR2 FNYEAQ (reference sequence). DNA for the CDR3: TGTGCTAGCAGCTCGGACAGGGGGGTCAGCACCGGGGAGCTGTTTTTT. Translation: CASSSDRGVSTGELFF.

The chain combines TRBV18 with TRBJ2-1; TRBD2 matches 10 bases. Germline V gives CDR1 KGHSH, CDR2 LQKENI. The CDR3 length is 14 residues. Losses at the gene ends were 3 bases for V and 8 bases for J; bases not matched to a gene: 4. In DNA form, the CDR3 reads TGTGCCAGCTCACCGCTAGCGGGAGTGGATGAGCAGTTCTTC. Protein sequence: CASSPLAGVDEQFF.

The gene calls are TRBV25-1 and TRBJ2-6, with D maybe TRBD1 (5 bases). Trimming left V 1 base short and J 2 bases short, with 6 bases between. Germline V gene lookup returns CDR1 MGHDK and CDR2 SYGVNS. The CDR3 is made up of 15 amino acids. The CDR3 coding sequence is TGTGCCAGCAGTGAATCAGGGACTGGGGCCAACGTCCTGACTTTC. Translating it yields CASSESGTGANVLTF.

J is TRBJ1-1 and V is TRBV11-1, with 7 bases matching TRBD1. The CDR3 length is 15 residues. Per germline, CDR1 SGHAT and CDR2 FQDESV (reference sequence). With 2 bases clipped from V and 5 bases from J, the junction kept 8 bases outside the gene matches. CDR3 DNA: TGTGCCAGCAGCTTAAGGGGGCCTGGGGTAACTGAAGCTTTCTTT. This codes for CASSLRGPGVTEAFF.

The V and J genes are TRBV7-8 and TRBJ1-1; D is ambiguous. Trimming shortened V by 3 bases and J by 0 bases, and 14 bases separated the two germline ends. Germline V gene lookup returns CDR1 SGHVS and CDR2 FQNEAQ. This CDR3 is built from 16 residues. Written as DNA, the CDR3 is TGTGCCAGCAGCTTGGAGCATGGGAGGATGAACACTGAAGCTTTCTTT. This encodes CASSLEHGRMNTEAFF.

The genes are TRBV13 and TRBJ2-5; 8 nucleotides align to TRBD2. V dropped 5 bases and J dropped 5; count of bases not matched to a gene: 10. The V gene's germline CDR1 is PRHDT and CDR2 FYEKMQ (reference sequence). The CDR3 covers 15 residues. CDR3 protein: CASSKLGLAVETQYF. DNA for the CDR3: TGTGCCAGCAGCAAACTAGGACTAGCAGTCGAGACCCAGTACTTC.

The rearrangement links TRBV6-6 to TRBJ2-2; D remains ambiguous. The CDR3 is 11 residues long. The germline V and J ends were trimmed by 4 bases and 8 bases, with 5 bases remaining between them. Germline values: CDR1 MNHNY, CDR2 SVGAGI (reference sequence). CDR3 loop: CASSFLGELFF. DNA for the CDR3: TGTGCCAGCAGTTTCCTAGGGGAGCTGTTTTTT.

V and J are TRBV7-6 and TRBJ1-2; D unresolved. The germline V gene has CDR1 SGHVS and CDR2 FNYEAQ. The V gene lost 4 bases and the J gene lost 2 bases, with 11 bases spanning the gap. The CDR3 has 14 residues. CDR3 residues: CASSSFPTNYGYTF. CDR3 sequence (DNA): TGTGCCAGCAGCTCCTTCCCGACAAACTATGGCTACACCTTC.

CDR3: CAWTGDRGYEQYF. CDR3 in DNA: TGTGCCTGGACAGGGGACAGGGGCTACGAGCAGTACTTC. The V gene is TRBV30, the J gene TRBJ2-7; 10 nucleotides agree with TRBD1. The CDR3 is made up of 13 amino acids. The ends lost 4 bases at V and 3 bases at J; junction bases unmatched: 3. CDR1 and CDR2 from the germline V gene are GTSNPN and SVGIG (reference sequence). Full variable domain (missing parts from reference TRBV30 and TRBJ2-7): SQTIHQWPATLVQPVGSPLSLECTVEGTSNPNLYWYRQAAGRGLQLLFYSVGIGQISSEVPQNLSASRPQDRQFILSSKKLLLSDSGFYLCAWTGDRGYEQYFGPGTRLTVT.

The chain combines TRBV7-3 with TRBJ2-7; D is possibly TRBD1 (6 bases). This CDR3 is 13 amino acids long. Germline lookup yields CDR1 SGHTA and CDR2 FQGTGA. Trimming took off 4 bases at V and 5 bases at J, with 12 bases between the two ends. CDR3 sequence: CASSSQAGDEQYF. CDR3 in DNA: TGTGCCAGCAGCTCCCAGGCAGGGGACGAGCAGTACTTC.

The chain uses TRBV4-1 and TRBJ2-2; unclear D gene. The CDR3 spans 15 residues. With 0 bases removed from V and 5 bases from J, the gap between germline ends came to 10 bases. Germline CDR1 is MGHRA and CDR2 is YSYEKL. CDR3 loop: CASSQDSSRTGELFF. Written as DNA, the CDR3 is TGCGCCAGCAGCCAAGATTCAAGCCGGACCGGGGAGCTGTTTTTT.

V and J are TRBV9 and TRBJ2-1; D ambiguous. This CDR3 contains 15 residues. In germline, CDR1 is SGDLS, CDR2 YYNGEE. V lost 4 bases, J lost 2 bases, and 13 bases lay in between. DNA for the CDR3: TGTGCCAGCAGCTTCAGAGGAGACCCCTACAATGAGCAGTTCTTC. This gives the protein CASSFRGDPYNEQFF.

The chain employs TRBV4-3 and TRBJ2-1; D not resolved. The CDR3 is 14 amino acids. V dropped 2 bases and J dropped 3 bases, with 8 bases sitting between them. CDR1 and CDR2 (germline): LGHNA, YSLEER. The CDR3 nucleotides are TGCGCCAGCAGCCAATGGGCGAACTACAATGAGCAGTTCTTC. As protein: CASSQWANYNEQFF.

V gene TRBV28 combines with J gene TRBJ1-2; tentatively, D is TRBD1 (6 bases). Germline lookup yields CDR1 MDHEN and CDR2 SYDVKM. This CDR3 spans 16 amino acids. Trimming stripped 5 bases from V and 3 bases from J, with 19 bases between. The DNA of the CDR3 is TGTGCCAGCAGTCCCCTGGGGGCAGGGGCGGACTATGGCTACACCTTC. Protein: CASSPLGAGADYGYTF.

The chain has TRBV5-1 and TRBJ2-5, with D perhaps matching TRBD1 (7 bases). The CDR3 has 15 residues. Germline values: CDR1 SGHRS, CDR2 YFSETQ. Trimming took 0 bases from V and 8 from J, leaving 17 bases between them. DNA of the CDR3: TGCGCCAGCAGCTTGGGACAGGAGGGGGCCGGTACCCAGTACTTC. This codes for CASSLGQEGAGTQYF. The whole variable domain, filled in from reference TRBV5-1 and TRBJ2-5, reads KAGVTQTPRYLIKTRGQQVTLSCSPISGHRSVSWYQQTPGQGLQFLFEYFSETQRNKGNFPGRFSGRQFSNSRSEMNVSTLELGDSALYLCASSLGQEGAGTQYFGPGTRLLVL.

The gene calls are TRBV6-5 and TRBJ2-3; TRBD2 might be the D (6 bases). V was pared by 11 bases and J by 4 bases, with 16 bases between. Germline-derived CDR1 and CDR2 are MNHEY and SVGAGI. The CDR3 has 13 amino acids. The CDR3 sequence: CALGRRGADTQYF. The CDR3 nucleotides are TGTGCCCTGGGGAGGAGAGGGGCAGATACGCAGTATTTT.

V is TRBV5-4 and J is TRBJ1-1; 7 positions agree with TRBD1. The V segment lost 4 bases and the J segment 0 bases; nucleotides outside the gene matches: 9. CDR1 and CDR2 from the germline V gene are SGHNT and YYREEE (reference sequence). This CDR3 has 16 residues. The CDR3 DNA is TGTGCCAGCAGCGACGCAAACAGGGGAATGAACACTGAAGCTTTCTTT. Translating it yields CASSDANRGMNTEAFF.

J is TRBJ1-2 and V is TRBV18, with D perhaps matching TRBD1 (6 bases). Trimming took off 3 bases at V and 4 bases at J, with 12 bases between the two ends. The CDR3 is 14 amino acids. Germline lookup yields CDR1 KGHSH and CDR2 LQKENI. The CDR3, as DNA: TGTGCCAGCTCACCTGGCAGGGGTTCCTATGGCTACACCTTC. It is translated as CASSPGRGSYGYTF.

The chain carries TRBV7-3 and TRBJ2-7, with D perhaps matching TRBD1 (5 bases). CDR1 and CDR2 from the germline V gene are SGHTA and FQGTGA. CDR3 length: 15 residues. The V and J ends lost 0 bases and 0 bases respectively, with 9 bases between them. The CDR3 nucleotides read TGTGCCAGCAGCTTAACTTGGGGCAGCTCCTACGAGCAGTACTTC. Its translation is CASSLTWGSSYEQYF. The full variable domain, its missing parts supplied by reference TRBV7-3 and TRBJ2-7, is GAGVSQTPSNKVTEKGKYVELRCDPISGHTALYWYRQSLGQGPEFLIYFQGTGAADDSGLPNDRFFAVRPEGSVSTLKIQRTERGDSAVYLCASSLTWGSSYEQYFGPGTRLTVT.

This chain connects TRBV7-2 to TRBJ2-7, with 10 bases fitting TRBD1. The CDR3 consists of 16 residues. The junction had 9 bases not matched to a gene; V was cut back by 5 bases and J by 2 bases. Per germline, CDR1 SGHTA and CDR2 FQGNSA. CDR3 nucleotides: TGTGCCAGCAGCCAAATATCAGGGACAGGGGCCTACGAGCAGTACTTC. It translates to CASSQISGTGAYEQYF.

The CDR3 protein is CASRGDSLNTEAFF. CDR3 DNA: TGTGCCAGTAGGGGGGACAGCCTGAACACTGAAGCTTTCTTT. The chain is built from TRBV19 and TRBJ1-1; 7 bases align to TRBD1. The CDR3 loop spans 14 amino acids. V lost 6 bases, J lost 0 bases, and 4 bases stayed unmatched. CDR1 is LNHDA, CDR2 SQIVND, per germline (reference sequence).